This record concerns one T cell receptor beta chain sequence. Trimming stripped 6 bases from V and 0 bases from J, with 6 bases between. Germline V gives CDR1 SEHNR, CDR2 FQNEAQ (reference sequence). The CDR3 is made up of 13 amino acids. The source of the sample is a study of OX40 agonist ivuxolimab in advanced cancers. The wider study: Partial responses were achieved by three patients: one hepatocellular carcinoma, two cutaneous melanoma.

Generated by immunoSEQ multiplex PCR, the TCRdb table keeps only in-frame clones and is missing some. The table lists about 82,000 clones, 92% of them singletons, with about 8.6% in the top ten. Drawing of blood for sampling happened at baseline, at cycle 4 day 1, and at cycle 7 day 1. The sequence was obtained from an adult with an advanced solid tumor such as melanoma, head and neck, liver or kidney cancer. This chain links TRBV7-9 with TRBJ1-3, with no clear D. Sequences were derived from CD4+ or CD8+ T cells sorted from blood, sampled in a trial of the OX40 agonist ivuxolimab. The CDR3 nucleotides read TGTGCCAGCAGTTGGACCTCTGGAAACACCATATATTTT. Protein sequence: CASSWTSGNTIYF.